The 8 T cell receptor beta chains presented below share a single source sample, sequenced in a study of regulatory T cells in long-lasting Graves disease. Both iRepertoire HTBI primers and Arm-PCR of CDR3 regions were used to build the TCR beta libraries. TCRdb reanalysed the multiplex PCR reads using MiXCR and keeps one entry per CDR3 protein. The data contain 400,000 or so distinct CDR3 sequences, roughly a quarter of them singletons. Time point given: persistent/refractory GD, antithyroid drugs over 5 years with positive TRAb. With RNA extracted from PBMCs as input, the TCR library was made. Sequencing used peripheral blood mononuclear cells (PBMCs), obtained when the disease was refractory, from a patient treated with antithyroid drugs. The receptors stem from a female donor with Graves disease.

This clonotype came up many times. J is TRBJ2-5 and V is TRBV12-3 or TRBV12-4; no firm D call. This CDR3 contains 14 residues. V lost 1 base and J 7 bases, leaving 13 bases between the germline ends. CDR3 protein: CASSLGARSSTQYF. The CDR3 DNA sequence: TGTGCCAGCAGTTTAGGTGCCAGGAGCTCGACCCAGTACTTC.

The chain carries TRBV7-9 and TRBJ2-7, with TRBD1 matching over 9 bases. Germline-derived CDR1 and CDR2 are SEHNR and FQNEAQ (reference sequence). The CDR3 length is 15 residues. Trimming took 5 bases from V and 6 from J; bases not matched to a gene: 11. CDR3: CASSLGPGQGPEQYF. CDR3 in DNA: TGTGCCAGCAGCCTAGGTCCGGGACAGGGCCCCGAGCAGTACTTC.

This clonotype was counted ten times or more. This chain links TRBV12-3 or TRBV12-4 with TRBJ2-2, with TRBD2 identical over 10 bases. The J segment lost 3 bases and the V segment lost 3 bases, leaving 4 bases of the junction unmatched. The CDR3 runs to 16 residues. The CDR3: CASSFLAGVDTGELFF. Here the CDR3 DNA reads TGTGCCAGCAGTTTCCTAGCGGGAGTGGACACCGGGGAGCTGTTTTTT.

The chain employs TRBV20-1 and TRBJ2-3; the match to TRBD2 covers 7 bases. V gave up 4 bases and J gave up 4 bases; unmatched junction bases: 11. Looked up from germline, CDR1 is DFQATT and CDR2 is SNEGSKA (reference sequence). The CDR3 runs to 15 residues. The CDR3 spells CSANSREEGSDTQYF. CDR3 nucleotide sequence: TGCAGTGCTAATTCCCGGGAGGAAGGATCAGATACGCAGTATTTT.

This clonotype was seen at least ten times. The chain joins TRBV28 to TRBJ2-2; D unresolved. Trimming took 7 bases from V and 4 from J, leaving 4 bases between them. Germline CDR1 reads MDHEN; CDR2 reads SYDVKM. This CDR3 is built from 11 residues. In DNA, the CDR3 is TGTGCCAGCACCTTCACCGGGGAGCTGTTTTTT. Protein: CASTFTGELFF.

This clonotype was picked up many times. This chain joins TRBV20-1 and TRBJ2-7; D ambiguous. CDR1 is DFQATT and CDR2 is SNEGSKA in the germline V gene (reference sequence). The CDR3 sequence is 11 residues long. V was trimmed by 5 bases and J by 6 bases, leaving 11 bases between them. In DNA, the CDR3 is TGCAGTGCTGCCCTCGTCTCCGAGCAGTACTTC. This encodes CSAALVSEQYF.

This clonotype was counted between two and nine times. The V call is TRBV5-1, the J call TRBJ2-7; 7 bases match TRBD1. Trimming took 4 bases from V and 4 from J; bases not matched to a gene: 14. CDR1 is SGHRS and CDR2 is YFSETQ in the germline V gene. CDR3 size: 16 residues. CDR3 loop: CASSLLDSTGEYEQYF. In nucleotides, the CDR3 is TGCGCCAGCAGCCTCCTAGATTCCACAGGGGAGTACGAGCAGTACTTC.

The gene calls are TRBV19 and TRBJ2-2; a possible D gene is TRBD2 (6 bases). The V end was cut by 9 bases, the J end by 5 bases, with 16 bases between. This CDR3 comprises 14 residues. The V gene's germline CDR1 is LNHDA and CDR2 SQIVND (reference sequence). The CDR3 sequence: CASHGGMGTGELFF. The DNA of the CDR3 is TGTGCCAGCCACGGCGGGATGGGGACCGGGGAGCTGTTTTTT.